The clone carrying this T cell receptor beta chain was recorded a few times. Its antigen is not identified. Run at survey level, the immunoSEQ assay was version v3.0. Measured with immunoSEQ multiplex PCR; TCRdb has only the in-frame clones, and not every one. The table includes roughly 23,000 clones, just over 85% detected once. This record belongs to a study of long-term antiretroviral therapy in people with HIV. Study information: The oldest specimens predate the 2015 immediate-ART recommendation by about a decade.

Every sample had about 0.9-10 million cryopreserved PBMC in it before DNA extraction. This CDR3 comprises 16 residues. Trimming removed 4 bases from V and 0 bases from J, with 15 bases in between. Germline assignment: CDR1 SQVTM and CDR2 ANQGSEA. Whole-study findings and limits: ART-treated samples gained diversity yet remained below transplant donor controls.

The TCR originated in a woman in her twenties or thirties with HIV. This material consisted of unsorted PBMCs, taken 1.8 years before starting antiretroviral therapy. The V gene is TRBV29-1, the J gene TRBJ1-4; possible D gene TRBD1, 6 bases. CDR3 residues: CSVARGGAATNEKLFF. Written as DNA, the CDR3 is TGCAGCGTTGCCAGGGGAGGAGCTGCAACTAATGAAAAACTGTTTTTT.